The rows below give T cell receptor beta chains drawn from one sample of a study of cytomegalovirus exposure and HLA in healthy donors. Assay used: immunoSEQ multiplex PCR; TCRdb lists only in-frame clones, some missing. The sample comprises 150,000 or so clones, 70% to 85% of which are singletons, and about 1.5% rests with the top ten. Sequenced sample: PBMCs. The receptors derive from a man aged 30-40 years in good health and CMV-seropositive. Both conserved end residues are part of each CDR3. Fields, in order: clone size, V gene, D gene, J gene, CDR3 protein, CDR3 DNA. A D gene is named only where the DNA matches it firmly. Only part of the rows carry a size: once, few, many, or a class if the clone is expanded.

clone_size: NA
v_call: TRBV19
d_call: TRBD2
j_call: TRBJ2-1
cdr3_aa: CATTQVAGNEQFF
cdr3_nt: TGTGCGACTACACAGGTAGCGGGCAATGAGCAGTTCTTC

clone_size: NA
v_call: TRBV9
d_call: TRBD1
j_call: TRBJ1-4
cdr3_aa: CASSPRQGYNEKLFF
cdr3_nt: TGTGCCAGCAGCCCAAGACAGGGATATAATGAAAAACTGTTTTTT

clone_size: NA
v_call: TRBV5-1
d_call: TRBD2
j_call: TRBJ2-4
cdr3_aa: CASSSSGAKNIQYF
cdr3_nt: TGCGCCAGCAGCTCTAGCGGTGCCAAAAACATTCAGTACTTC

clone_size: NA
v_call: TRBV18
d_call: NA
j_call: TRBJ2-1
cdr3_aa: CASTRDNEQFF
cdr3_nt: TGTGCCAGCACCCGGGACAATGAGCAGTTCTTC

clone_size: NA
v_call: TRBV6-5
d_call: TRBD2
j_call: TRBJ2-7
cdr3_aa: CASSYRTSGRHEQYF
cdr3_nt: TGTGCCAGCAGTTACAGGACTAGCGGGAGGCACGAGCAGTACTTC

clone_size: NA
v_call: TRBV7-6
d_call: TRBD1
j_call: TRBJ2-3
cdr3_aa: CASSPGQGFTDTQYF
cdr3_nt: TGTGCCAGCAGCCCTGGACAGGGCTTCACAGATACGCAGTATTTT

clone_size: NA
v_call: TRBV28
d_call: NA
j_call: TRBJ2-2
cdr3_aa: CASSYSSAQDTGELFF
cdr3_nt: TGTGCCAGCAGTTACTCCAGTGCTCAGGACACCGGGGAGCTGTTTTTT

clone_size: NA
v_call: TRBV21-1
d_call: NA
j_call: TRBJ1-5
cdr3_aa: CASSTYRQGPQPQHF
cdr3_nt: TGTGCCAGCAGCACTTACAGGCAGGGGCCCCAACCCCAGCATTTT

clone_size: NA
v_call: TRBV27
d_call: NA
j_call: TRBJ1-2
cdr3_aa: CASIEREGVGGYTF
cdr3_nt: TGTGCCAGCATAGAAAGAGAGGGGGTCGGTGGCTACACCTTC

clone_size: NA
v_call: TRBV19
d_call: NA
j_call: TRBJ1-5
cdr3_aa: CASRVRTENQPQHF
cdr3_nt: TGTGCCAGCAGGGTACGGACAGAGAATCAGCCCCAGCATTTT

clone_size: NA
v_call: TRBV6-1
d_call: TRBD2
j_call: TRBJ2-1
cdr3_aa: CASSELSGRAYNEQFF
cdr3_nt: TGTGCCAGCAGTGAGTTAAGCGGGAGAGCCTACAATGAGCAGTTCTTC

clone_size: NA
v_call: TRBV28
d_call: NA
j_call: TRBJ1-5
cdr3_aa: CASTGHNSNQPQHF
cdr3_nt: TGTGCCAGCACCGGACACAATAGCAATCAGCCCCAGCATTTT

clone_size: few
v_call: TRBV6-5
d_call: NA
j_call: TRBJ1-1
cdr3_aa: CASSYGGTEAFF
cdr3_nt: TGTGCCAGCAGTTATGGGGGGACTGAAGCTTTCTTT

clone_size: NA
v_call: TRBV21-1
d_call: NA
j_call: TRBJ1-5
cdr3_aa: CASLGGGAQPQHF
cdr3_nt: TGTGCCAGCCTAGGGGGTGGAGCTCAGCCCCAGCATTTT

clone_size: NA
v_call: TRBV2
d_call: NA
j_call: TRBJ2-7
cdr3_aa: CASSSQGGHHGDEQYF
cdr3_nt: TGTGCCAGCAGTTCCCAGGGGGGACATCACGGGGACGAGCAGTACTTC

clone_size: many
v_call: TRBV4-1
d_call: TRBD1
j_call: TRBJ1-1
cdr3_aa: CASSRTGKETEAFF
cdr3_nt: TGCGCCAGCAGCCGGACAGGGAAGGAAACTGAAGCTTTCTTT

clone_size: NA
v_call: TRBV7-9
d_call: TRBD1
j_call: TRBJ2-1
cdr3_aa: CASSSGTGGKNEQFF
cdr3_nt: TGTGCCAGCAGCTCGGGGACAGGGGGCAAAAATGAGCAGTTCTTC

clone_size: NA
v_call: TRBV7-9
d_call: TRBD1
j_call: TRBJ2-3
cdr3_aa: CASSPGQGKSDTQYF
cdr3_nt: TGTGCCAGCAGCCCGGGACAGGGGAAATCAGATACGCAGTATTTT

clone_size: few
v_call: TRBV4-2
d_call: TRBD1
j_call: TRBJ2-3
cdr3_aa: CASSPRMDREADTQYF
cdr3_nt: TGTGCCAGCAGCCCGCGGATGGACAGGGAGGCGGATACGCAGTATTTT

clone_size: NA
v_call: TRBV19
d_call: NA
j_call: TRBJ2-3
cdr3_aa: CASSIGGGVIDTQYF
cdr3_nt: TGTGCCAGTAGTATAGGGGGCGGGGTGATAGATACGCAGTATTTT

clone_size: once
v_call: TRBV5-4
d_call: NA
j_call: TRBJ2-1
cdr3_aa: CASSYDGGRYNEQFF
cdr3_nt: TGTGCCAGCAGCTATGATGGAGGGCGGTACAATGAGCAGTTCTTC

clone_size: NA
v_call: TRBV29-1
d_call: TRBD2
j_call: TRBJ2-3
cdr3_aa: CSVGKSGGITDTQYF
cdr3_nt: TGCAGCGTTGGTAAGAGCGGGGGGATCACAGATACGCAGTATTTT

clone_size: few
v_call: TRBV2
d_call: TRBD1
j_call: TRBJ1-5
cdr3_aa: CASSDPGQGTSNQPQHF
cdr3_nt: TGTGCCAGCAGTGACCCGGGACAGGGAACGAGCAATCAGCCCCAGCATTTT

clone_size: many
v_call: TRBV7-9
d_call: NA
j_call: TRBJ2-5
cdr3_aa: CASSFVAGRETQYF
cdr3_nt: TGTGCCAGCAGCTTTGTGGCTGGGAGGGAGACCCAGTACTTC

clone_size: NA
v_call: TRBV19
d_call: NA
j_call: TRBJ2-2
cdr3_aa: CASSPRAEELFF
cdr3_nt: TGTGCCAGTAGTCCCCGCGCTGAGGAGCTGTTTTTT

clone_size: few
v_call: TRBV28
d_call: NA
j_call: TRBJ1-3
cdr3_aa: CASSGLPDLGNTIYF
cdr3_nt: TGTGCCAGCAGCGGACTCCCTGACCTTGGAAACACCATATATTTT

clone_size: once
v_call: TRBV5-4
d_call: TRBD2
j_call: TRBJ2-5
cdr3_aa: CASSGAGGPGETQYF
cdr3_nt: TGTGCCAGCAGTGGCGCGGGAGGGCCCGGGGAGACCCAGTACTTC

clone_size: NA
v_call: TRBV27
d_call: NA
j_call: TRBJ1-5
cdr3_aa: CASSLVFDQPQHF
cdr3_nt: TGTGCCAGCAGTTTAGTATTCGATCAGCCCCAGCATTTT

clone_size: NA
v_call: TRBV11-2
d_call: TRBD2
j_call: TRBJ2-5
cdr3_aa: CASSSAGRETQYF
cdr3_nt: TGTGCCAGCAGCTCCGCCGGGAGGGAGACCCAGTACTTC

clone_size: NA
v_call: TRBV7-8
d_call: NA
j_call: TRBJ1-1
cdr3_aa: CASSFSGGNTEAFF
cdr3_nt: TGTGCCAGCAGCTTCTCGGGTGGGAACACTGAAGCTTTCTTT

clone_size: NA
v_call: TRBV7-2
d_call: NA
j_call: TRBJ1-5
cdr3_aa: CASSLNRVGQPQHF
cdr3_nt: TGTGCCAGCAGCTTAAACAGGGTGGGTCAGCCCCAGCATTTT

clone_size: NA
v_call: TRBV10-3
d_call: TRBD2
j_call: TRBJ2-5
cdr3_aa: CATGLGEETQYF
cdr3_nt: TGTGCCACGGGACTAGGGGAAGAGACCCAGTACTTC

clone_size: NA
v_call: TRBV11-3
d_call: TRBD2
j_call: TRBJ2-2
cdr3_aa: CASSSGRGAAGELFF
cdr3_nt: TGTGCCAGCAGCTCCGGGCGGGGGGCGGCCGGGGAGCTGTTTTTT